The clone carrying this TCR beta chain occurred a few times. Antigen specificity is unknown. Unique molecular identifiers were carried by the TCR beta cDNA libraries. Each CDR3 protein gets one entry after TCRdb re-called the PCR reads with MiXCR. Among approximately 630,000 distinct CDR3 sequences listed, more than 50% were seen once. CDR3 length: 10 residues. CDR1 is DFQATT and CDR2 is SNEGSKA in the germline V gene (reference sequence). V was trimmed by 4 bases and J by 10 bases, leaving 8 bases between them. These data are taken from a study of post-analysis software for immune sequencing data. About the study: Several disease courses (relapsing-remitting, secondary progressive and progressive-relapsing) of multiple sclerosis were included.

Study results and limitations: Strong co-clustering by F measure was seen for same-batch samples. Controls showed lower frequencies than patients for five or six TRBV segments, and TRBV5-6, TRBV5-1 and TRBV20-1 were among these. When compared against controls, multiple sclerosis patients showed significantly lower normalized Chao1 diversity.

The sequenced sample was blood. This receptor was identified in a girl aged 2-10 years with multiple sclerosis. The V and J genes are TRBV20-1 and TRBJ2-1; D is ambiguous. In DNA form, the CDR3 reads TGCAGTGCTACGGTTGGAGAGCAGTTCTTC. Its translation: CSATVGEQFF.